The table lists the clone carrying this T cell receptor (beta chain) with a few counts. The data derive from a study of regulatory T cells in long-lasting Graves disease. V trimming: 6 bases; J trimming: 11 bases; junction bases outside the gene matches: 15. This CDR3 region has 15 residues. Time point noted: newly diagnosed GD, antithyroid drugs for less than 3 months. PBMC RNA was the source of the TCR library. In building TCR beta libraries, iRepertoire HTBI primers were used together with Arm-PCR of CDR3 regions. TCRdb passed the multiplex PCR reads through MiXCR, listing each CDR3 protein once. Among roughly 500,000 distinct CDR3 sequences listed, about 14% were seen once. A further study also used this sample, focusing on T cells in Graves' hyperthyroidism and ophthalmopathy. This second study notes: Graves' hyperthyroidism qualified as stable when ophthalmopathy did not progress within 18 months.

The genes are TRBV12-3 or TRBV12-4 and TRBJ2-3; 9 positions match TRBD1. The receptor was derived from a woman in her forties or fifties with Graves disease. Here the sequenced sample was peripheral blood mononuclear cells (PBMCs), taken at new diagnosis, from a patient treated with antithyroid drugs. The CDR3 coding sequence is TGTGCCAGCAGACTACAGGGGGCGGTGGCTGGGAGGCAGTATTTT. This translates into CASRLQGAVAGRQYF.